The 23 T cell receptor beta chains in this list originate from one sample, sequenced in a study. TCRdb called the 5' RACE reads again in MiXCR, with one record for every CDR3 protein. The data show about 47,000 distinct CDR3 sequences, around 26% seen once. The specimen sequenced was naive CD4+ T cells sorted from blood. Stated subset: naive CD4+ T cells, CD4+CD45RA+CD25-. These receptors all stem from a female donor with breast cancer.

The rearrangement uses TRBV6-1 and TRBJ2-3; 12 nucleotides match TRBD2. The V and J ends lost 7 bases and 1 base, in that order; junction bases with no gene match: 9. The CDR3 length is 17 residues. The germline V gene has CDR1 MNHNS and CDR2 SASEGT. The CDR3 region is CASIPLAGGGGTDTQYF. The CDR3 DNA sequence: TGTGCCAGCATCCCCCTAGCGGGAGGGGGGGGCACAGATACGCAGTATTTT.

This clonotype appeared a few times. The chain links TRBV5-1 to TRBJ2-7; no clear D gene. The CDR3 consists of 12 residues. The germline V gene has CDR1 SGHRS and CDR2 YFSETQ. Trimming took off 3 bases at V and 4 bases at J, with 8 bases between the two ends. In nucleotides, the CDR3 is TGCGCCAGCAGCTCCACGACATACGAGCAGTACTTC. It codes for CASSSTTYEQYF.

The rearrangement uses TRBV25-1 and TRBJ2-1; no definite D call. Germline V lookup: CDR1 MGHDK, CDR2 SYGVNS. CDR3 size: 15 residues. V was shortened by 5 bases and J by 6 bases, with 17 bases between the two germline ends. This CDR3 is CASSTNTGLGNEQFF. The CDR3 nucleotides are TGTGCCAGCAGTACGAACACCGGTTTAGGCAATGAGCAGTTCTTC.

Ten or more counts support this clonotype. The genes are TRBV21-1 and TRBJ2-7; the table names TRBD1, a call not compared with the DNA. TRBV21-1 has pseudogene status. The CDR3 runs to 17 residues. The CDR3 DNA reads as TGTGCCAGCAGCTCCTCGTCAGACAGCTATGCCCCCTACGAGCAGTACTTC. As protein: CASSSSSDSYAPYEQYF.

This clonotype was observed a few times. This chain links TRBV12-3 or TRBV12-4 with TRBJ1-2, with TRBD1 matching 8 bases. The CDR3 loop spans 12 amino acids. V gave up 8 bases and J gave up 12 bases; unmatched junction bases: 11. Here the CDR3 DNA reads TGTGCCAGCCGGAGACAGGGGTTCCTTAACACCTTC. It codes for CASRRQGFLNTF.

The J gene is TRBJ1-1, the V gene TRBV5-1, with TRBD1 as a possible D gene (5 bases). The CDR3 extends over 13 amino acids. Trimming removed 3 bases at V and 6 bases at J, with 12 bases between. Germline V lookup: CDR1 SGHRS, CDR2 YFSETQ. Here the CDR3 DNA reads TGCGCCAGCAGCTGGGGCACGGGGGCTGAAGCTTTCTTT. Its translation: CASSWGTGAEAFF.

This clonotype was seen a few times. The chain employs TRBV10-2 and TRBJ1-2, with D hard to call. This CDR3 has 15 residues. Germline assignment: CDR1 WSHSY and CDR2 SAAADI. The V gene lost 3 bases and the J gene lost 3 bases, with 14 bases spanning the gap. The CDR3 DNA is TGCGCCAGCAGTGAACGGACCAAGGGATACTATGGCTACACCTTC. The encoded protein is CASSERTKGYYGYTF.

This clonotype has only a few counts. The J gene is TRBJ2-2, the V gene TRBV9, with a weak D call TRBD1 (5 bases). The CDR3 extends over 11 amino acids. From germline, CDR1 is SGDLS and CDR2 YYNGEE. The V end was cut by 3 bases, the J end by 9 bases, with 6 bases between. CDR3 amino acids: CASSAGRELFF. The DNA of the CDR3 is TGTGCCAGCAGCGCAGGGCGGGAGCTGTTTTTT.

This clonotype was seen more than once but under ten times. V usage is TRBV4-3 and J usage is TRBJ2-2, with D perhaps matching TRBD1 or TRBD2 (6 bases each). Between the trimmed V and J ends, which lost 1 base and 6 bases, there was a span of 15 bases. The CDR3 totals 16 residues. CDR1 and CDR2 (germline): LGHNA, YSLEER. CDR3 sequence (DNA): TGCGCCAGCAGCCAAGCTCTAGGGGGGCACGCCGGGGAGCTGTTTTTT. Its protein product is CASSQALGGHAGELFF.

The chain recombines TRBV2 with TRBJ2-3, with no clear D. This CDR3 spans 13 amino acids. The germline V and J ends were trimmed by 8 bases and 2 bases, with 11 bases remaining between them. Per the germline V gene, CDR1 is SNHLY and CDR2 is FYNNEI. The DNA of the CDR3 is TGTGCCAGCCGTGGCTTCCCCACAGATACGCAGTATTTT. This gives the protein CASRGFPTDTQYF.

The chain has TRBV12-3 or TRBV12-4 and TRBJ2-5; D is possibly TRBD1 (6 bases). The CDR3 loop spans 14 amino acids. V was shortened by 2 bases and J by 5 bases, with 12 bases between the two germline ends. The CDR3 loop is CASSLNQGSETQYF. The CDR3 DNA follows: TGTGCCAGCAGTTTAAATCAGGGGAGCGAGACCCAGTACTTC.

The chain recombines TRBV7-9 with TRBJ1-2; perhaps TRBD1 as D (5 bases). Germline CDR1 and CDR2: SEHNR and FQNEAQ (reference sequence). V was pared by 5 bases and J by 7 bases, with 17 bases between. There are 14 residues in the CDR3. CDR3 sequence (DNA): TGTGCCAGCAGCCCCACACTAGTGGGGCTTGGCTACACCTTC. It translates to CASSPTLVGLGYTF.

The chain carries TRBV10-3 and TRBJ1-2; unclear D gene. Trimming took off 0 bases at V and 7 bases at J, with 9 bases between the two ends. CDR3 length: 13 residues. Germline lookup yields CDR1 ENHRY and CDR2 SYGVKD. The CDR3 region is CAISESEGSGYTF. The CDR3 nucleotides read TGTGCCATCAGTGAGTCGGAGGGTTCTGGCTACACCTTC.

In its sample, this clonotype ranks as medium-sized. This sequence joins TRBV7-9 and TRBJ2-2; D not resolved. The CDR3 length is 12 residues. Looked up from germline, CDR1 is SEHNR and CDR2 is FQNEAQ (reference sequence). With 5 bases removed from V and 4 bases from J, the gap between germline ends came to 5 bases. CDR3 in DNA: TGTGCCAGCAGCCCAACCACCGGGGAGCTGTTTTTT. As protein: CASSPTTGELFF.

At least ten counts were recorded for this clonotype. The CDR3 sequence: CSVQESGPYNEQFF. DNA of the CDR3: TGCAGCGTTCAGGAGTCGGGACCTTACAATGAGCAGTTCTTC. V usage is TRBV29-1 and J usage is TRBJ2-1; D possibly uses TRBD1 or TRBD2 (5 bases each). The CDR3 extends over 14 amino acids. V was shortened by 5 bases and J by 4 bases, with 15 bases between the two germline ends. Germline lookup yields CDR1 SQVTM and CDR2 ANQGSEA.

This clonotype was counted a single time. The J gene is TRBJ1-6, the V gene TRBV20-1; 7 bases are shared with TRBD1. Germline values: CDR1 DFQATT, CDR2 SNEGSKA (reference sequence). CDR3 length equals 14 residues. V was clipped by 3 bases and J by 8 bases; unmatched bases: 7. CDR3 region: CSARVTGRDSPLHF. DNA of the CDR3: TGCAGTGCTAGGGTGACAGGGCGGGATTCACCCCTCCACTTT.

Regarding this clonotype: A clone one base away is much larger, so this may be a read error. Likely a read error: the CDR3 ends without its conserved phenylalanine or tryptophan. This sequence joins TRBV6-1 and TRBJ1-5, with 7 bases aligning to TRBD1. Germline CDR1 reads MNHNS; CDR2 reads SASEGT. Trimming took 3 bases from V and 4 from J; bases not matched to a gene: 6. The CDR3 is 15 residues long. As DNA, the CDR3 is TGTGCCAGCAGTGACGCAGGGGGAGGGAATCAGCCCCAGCATTTG. This codes for CASSDAGGGNQPQHL.

V and J are TRBV29-1 and TRBJ2-7; TRBD2 agrees at 10 bases. The CDR3 spans 13 residues. V shed 2 bases, J shed 8 bases, and the junction held 6 bases outside the gene matches. Per the germline V gene, CDR1 is SQVTM and CDR2 is ANQGSEA. CDR3 nucleotides: TGCAGCGTTGAAATAGCGGGAGGTGGCAAGCAGTACTTC. It specifies CSVEIAGGGKQYF.

This clonotype ranks as medium-sized. This chain connects TRBV7-3 to TRBJ1-5; no clear D. Per the germline V gene, CDR1 is SGHTA and CDR2 is FQGTGA. V was trimmed by 4 bases and J by 4 bases, leaving 11 bases between them. The CDR3 loop spans 14 amino acids. This chain's CDR3 is CASSSPWRNQPQHF. The CDR3, as DNA: TGTGCCAGCAGCTCCCCCTGGCGGAATCAGCCCCAGCATTTT.

This clonotype has just a few counts. The V and J genes are TRBV4-1 and TRBJ1-5, with D unresolved. CDR1 and CDR2 (germline): MGHRA, YSYEKL. Trimming removed 1 base from V and 6 bases from J, with 13 bases in between. CDR3 length: 15 residues. CDR3 sequence (DNA): TGCGCCAGCAGCCAAGGTAACCCTGGGGTTCAGCCCCAGCATTTT. Translation gives CASSQGNPGVQPQHF.

This clonotype was recorded at least ten times. The rearrangement links TRBV5-1 to TRBJ2-1; 10 bases agree with TRBD1. There are 15 residues in the CDR3. Germline CDR1 and CDR2: SGHRS and YFSETQ. V lost 4 bases, J lost 6 bases, and 7 bases stayed unmatched. This CDR3 is CASSRGDRGFNEQFF. The DNA for the CDR3 is TGCGCCAGCAGCCGGGGGGACAGGGGATTCAATGAGCAGTTCTTC. Variable domain in full (rest from reference TRBV5-1 and TRBJ2-1): KAGVTQTPRYLIKTRGQQVTLSCSPISGHRSVSWYQQTPGQGLQFLFEYFSETQRNKGNFPGRFSGRQFSNSRSEMNVSTLELGDSALYLCASSRGDRGFNEQFFGPGTRLTVL.

The V call is TRBV4-2, the J call TRBJ1-5; 8 bases align to TRBD1. Per germline, CDR1 LGHNA and CDR2 YNFKEQ. The length of the CDR3 is 16 residues. The V gene end was trimmed by 1 base and the J gene end by 0 bases; junction bases not matched to a gene: 2. The CDR3: CASSQGQGISNQPQHF. The CDR3 DNA reads TGTGCCAGCAGCCAAGGACAGGGGATTAGCAATCAGCCCCAGCATTTT.

Comments on this clonotype: A clone one base away is much larger, so this may be a read error. The V and J genes are TRBV20-1 and TRBJ2-6, with D unclear. Trimming pared 8 bases from V and 4 bases from J, leaving 18 bases between. Germline loops: CDR1 DFQATT, CDR2 SNEGSKA (reference sequence). The CDR3 runs 15 residues. CDR3 in amino acids: CSTNSRQTGANVLTF. As DNA, the CDR3 is TGCAGTACTAATTCCCGACAAACCGGGGCCAACGTCCTGACTTTC.